The entry that follows covers one TCR beta chain sequence. Its antigen is as yet unknown. This entry belongs to a study of cytomegalovirus exposure and HLA in healthy donors. General observations from the study: Among TCR beta chains of equal frequency, HLA-associated ones were more clonally expanded in a later analysis. For most TCR sequences rarity was the rule, although some public TCRs occurred in many donors.

The PCR ran on 60 Vbeta and 13 Jbeta primers. The repertoire was sequenced with immunoSEQ multiplex PCR; TCRdb's copy has only in-frame clones and lacks some. The sample lists around 160,000 clones; about 70% were seen once. Trimming cost V 10 bases and J 1 base; bases outside gene matches: 4. The CDR3 covers 14 residues. Germline-derived CDR1 and CDR2 are MNHNY and SVGAGI (reference sequence). Sequences were obtained from PBMCs. The sequence derives from a woman in her 40s in good health and CMV-seropositive. The gene calls are TRBV6-6 and TRBJ1-4, with TRBD1 identical over 9 bases. The DNA of the CDR3 is TGTGCCATAAAGGACAGGGGAACTAATGAAAAACTGTTTTTT. Residues: CAIKDRGTNEKLFF.